The clone carrying this T cell receptor (beta chain) came up once. This sample was included in a study of cytomegalovirus exposure and HLA in healthy donors. Trimming shortened V by 2 bases and J by 0 bases, and 13 bases separated the two germline ends. Per the germline V gene, CDR1 is SGHDT and CDR2 is YYEEEE. CDR3 length: 16 residues. The PCR was carried out with 60 Vbeta primers and 13 Jbeta primers. Only in-frame clones appear in the TCRdb table, and some are missing; sequencing was by immunoSEQ multiplex PCR. The table records around 190,000 clones, 70% to 80% of them present only once. The clonotype was recovered from a woman in her twenties or thirties in good health and CMV-seropositive. The rearrangement joins TRBV5-6 to TRBJ2-3; D gene uncertain. The sequenced sample was PBMCs. Here the CDR3 reads CASSFLMGSSTDTQYF. CDR3 coding DNA: TGTGCCAGCAGCTTCTTGATGGGCAGTAGCACAGATACGCAGTATTTT. The full variable domain, in which reference TRBV5-6 and TRBJ2-3 provide the parts outside the CDR3, is DAGVTQSPTHLIKTRGQQVTLRCSPKSGHDTVSWYQQALGQGPQFIFQYYEEEERQRGNFPDRFSGHQFPNYSSELNVNALLLGDSALYLCASSFLMGSSTDTQYFGPGTRLTVL.